The 5 T cell receptor beta chains below were found in one sample sequenced in a study of T cell repertoires in cytomegalovirus infection. Their specific antigens are unknown. TCRdb re-called the reads with MiXCR, one entry per CDR3 protein. The repertoire holds approximately 600,000 distinct CDR3 sequences, with around 40% as singletons. The specimen comprised cultured PBMCs, sampled from culture after CMV antigen stimulation. The receptors were sampled from a human donor in good health (CMV status not recorded). Some clones in this sample may be carry-over from other donors' samples.

This clonotype showed up many times. The V gene is TRBV7-8, the J gene TRBJ2-7; D is unresolved. This CDR3 is 12 amino acids long. V lost 7 bases to trimming and J lost 6 bases, with 13 bases between them. Germline lookup yields CDR1 SGHVS and CDR2 FQNEAQ. CDR3 in amino acids: CASTEVSGEQYF. In nucleotides, the CDR3 is TGTGCCAGCACCGAAGTCTCGGGCGAGCAGTACTTC.

This clonotype was seen a handful of times. V usage is TRBV7-2 and J usage is TRBJ2-5; 8 nucleotides line up with TRBD2. The V segment lost 8 bases and the J segment 5 bases; nucleotides outside the gene matches: 10. The CDR3 spans 14 residues. The germline gives CDR1 SGHTA, CDR2 FQGNSA. CDR3 sequence: CASRGGSSVETQYF. As DNA, the CDR3 is TGTGCCAGCCGGGGGGGAAGTAGCGTTGAGACCCAGTACTTC.

CDR3 sequence (DNA): TGCAGTGCTATTAACCTCAGGGGAAACACTGAAGCTTTCTTT. Its translation is CSAINLRGNTEAFF. The chain has TRBV20-1 and TRBJ1-1, with TRBD1 as a possible D gene (6 bases). Trimming took 4 bases from V and 2 from J, leaving 14 bases between them. The germline V gene has CDR1 DFQATT and CDR2 SNEGSKA (reference sequence). The CDR3 contains 14 residues.

This clonotype was seen more than once but under ten times. This chain connects TRBV7-2 to TRBJ2-1; 8 nucleotides agree with TRBD2. Trimming took 5 bases from V and 4 from J; bases not matched to a gene: 10. Germline V lookup: CDR1 SGHTA, CDR2 FQGNSA. The CDR3 has 16 residues. CDR3 bases: TGTGCCAGCAGCCCATCTAGCGGGTCCTTGTACAATGAGCAGTTCTTC. As protein: CASSPSSGSLYNEQFF. The entire variable domain, with the rest obtained from reference TRBV7-2 and TRBJ2-1, is as follows: GAGVSQSPSNKVTEKGKDVELRCDPISGHTALYWYRQSLGQGLEFLIYFQGNSAPDKSGLPSDRFSAERTGGSVSTLTIQRTQQEDSAVYLCASSPSSGSLYNEQFFGPGTRLTVL.

The chain has TRBV19 and TRBJ2-1; a possible D gene is TRBD2 (5 bases). The CDR3 is 13 residues long. Germline CDR1 reads LNHDA; CDR2 reads SQIVND (reference sequence). V was pared by 6 bases and J by 6 bases, with 12 bases between. In DNA, the CDR3 is TGTGCCAGTAGAGACTATGATGGCAATGAGCAGTTCTTC. Translated: CASRDYDGNEQFF.